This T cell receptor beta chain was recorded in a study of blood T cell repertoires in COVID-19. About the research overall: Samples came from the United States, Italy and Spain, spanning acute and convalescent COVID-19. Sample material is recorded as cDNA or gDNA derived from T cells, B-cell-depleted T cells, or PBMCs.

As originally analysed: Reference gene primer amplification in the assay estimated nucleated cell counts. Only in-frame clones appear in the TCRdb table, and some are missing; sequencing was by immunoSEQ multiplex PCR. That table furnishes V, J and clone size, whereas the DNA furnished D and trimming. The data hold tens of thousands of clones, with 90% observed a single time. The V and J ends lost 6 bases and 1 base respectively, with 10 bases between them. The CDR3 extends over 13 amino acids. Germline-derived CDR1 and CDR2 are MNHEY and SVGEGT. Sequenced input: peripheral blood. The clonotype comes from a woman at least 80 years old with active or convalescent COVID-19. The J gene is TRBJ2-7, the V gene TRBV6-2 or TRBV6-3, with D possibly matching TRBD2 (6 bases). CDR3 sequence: CASSRAGSYEQYF. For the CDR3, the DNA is TGTGCCAGCAGCAGGGCGGGATCCTACGAGCAGTACTTC.